This TCR beta chain was recorded in a study of shared clonotypes between healthy human individuals. CD45RO-negative, CCR7-positively selected cells formed the naive CD8 fraction, excluding terminally differentiated effector memory CD45RA+ cells. There are 14 residues in the CDR3. The junction had 6 bases not matched to a gene; V was cut back by 8 bases and J by 3 bases. Germline V lookup: CDR1 MNHEY, CDR2 SMNVEV (reference sequence). Study-wide results and caveats: Larger estimated richness was generally seen in naive subsets than in memory subsets.

Only in-frame clones appear in the TCRdb table, and some are missing; sequencing was by immunoSEQ multiplex PCR. Of about 2 million clones in the sample, approximately 95% were seen once. Remarks on this clone: Its target is unknown.

Sequences were obtained from naive CD8+ T cells sorted from blood. V usage is TRBV27 and J usage is TRBJ2-2, with 7 bases aligning to TRBD2. This sequence originates from a man in his late teens or twenties in good health. CDR3 in amino acids: CASGAGDYTGELFF. Here the CDR3 DNA reads TGTGCCAGCGGGGCGGGGGACTACACCGGGGAGCTGTTTTTT.